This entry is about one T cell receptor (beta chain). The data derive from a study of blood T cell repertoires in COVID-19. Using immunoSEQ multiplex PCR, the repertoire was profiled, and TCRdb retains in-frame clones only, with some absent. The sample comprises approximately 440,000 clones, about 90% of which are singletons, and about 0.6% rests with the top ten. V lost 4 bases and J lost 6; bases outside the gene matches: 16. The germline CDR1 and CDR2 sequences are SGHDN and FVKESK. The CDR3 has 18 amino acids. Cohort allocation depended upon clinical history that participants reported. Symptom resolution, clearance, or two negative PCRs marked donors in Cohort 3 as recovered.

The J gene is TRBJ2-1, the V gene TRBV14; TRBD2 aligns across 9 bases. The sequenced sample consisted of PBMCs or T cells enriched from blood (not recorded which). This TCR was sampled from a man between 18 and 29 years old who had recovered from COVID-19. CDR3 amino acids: CASSPRPHLAGPLNEQFF. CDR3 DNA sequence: TGTGCCAGCAGCCCACGCCCCCACCTAGCGGGGCCCCTCAATGAGCAGTTCTTC.